The T cell receptor (beta chain) under discussion was sequenced for a study of lymphopenia after photon versus proton radiotherapy. Study-wide results and limits: A bigger post-nadir fall in TCR diversity correlated inversely with survival time in deceased patients.

As to this clone: Antigen specificity is unknown.

Libraries were prepared by immunoSEQ multiplex PCR; TCRdb keeps only in-frame clonotypes and omits some of them. The repertoire holds about 50,000 clones, with about 92% as singletons. Germline trimming cut 5 bases from V and 2 bases from J; bases unmatched to any gene: 3. This CDR3 spans 15 amino acids. Germline V gives CDR1 MDHEN, CDR2 SYDVKM. The rearrangement uses TRBV28 and TRBJ2-7, with 13 bases fitting TRBD2. The TCR originated in a woman aged 40 to 50 with cholangiocarcinoma. Source: peripheral blood, taken from a patient treated with photon-based radiotherapy. CDR3 in amino acids: CASSAGTSGTYEQYF. The CDR3, as DNA: TGTGCCAGCAGTGCCGGGACTAGCGGGACCTACGAGCAGTACTTC. The full variable domain, rest sourced from reference TRBV28 and TRBJ2-7, is DVKVTQSSRYLVKRTGEKVFLECVQDMDHENMFWYRQDPGLGLRLIYFSYDVKMKEKGDIPEGYSVSREKKERFSLILESASTNQTSMYLCASSAGTSGTYEQYFGPGTRLTVT.